This T cell receptor beta chain came from a study of cytomegalovirus exposure and HLA in healthy donors. The PCR was carried out with 60 Vbeta primers and 13 Jbeta primers. Sequencing used immunoSEQ multiplex PCR; TCRdb keeps in-frame clones, though not all of them. The profile shows roughly 160,000 clones, about 80% of them singletons. V lost 0 bases, J lost 7 bases, and 11 bases stayed unmatched. This CDR3 is 16 amino acids long. Germline loops: CDR1 KGHSH, CDR2 LQKENI. Study results and limitations: Sequences of the TCR beta chain were said to predict the HLA-A and HLA-B alleles of most subjects accurately. Sequencing likely produced, as an artifact, a cluster of highly shared sequence variants. As was reported, the classifier diagnosed cytomegalovirus status with high specificity and sensitivity. In an earlier analysis, about 87% or about 30%: the productive usage of most TCR beta V segments.

Regarding this clone: Its matching antigen is unknown.

The chain employs TRBV18 and TRBJ2-7; 8 bases line up with TRBD1. The source is a woman aged 50 to 60 in good health and CMV-seronegative. The source material was PBMCs. The CDR3 reads CASSPPSWQGAEEQYF. In DNA, the CDR3 is TGTGCCAGCTCACCACCGAGTTGGCAGGGGGCTGAGGAGCAGTACTTC.